This is a list of T cell receptor beta chains from one sample in a study of T cell repertoires in cytomegalovirus infection. These receptors' targets are unknown. TCRdb re-derived calls from the reads in MiXCR, one entry per CDR3 protein. The sample consists of around 570,000 distinct CDR3 sequences, approximately 40% of them appearing once. Sample: cultured PBMCs, taken from culture after CMV antigen stimulation. The receptors derive from a human donor in good health (CMV status not recorded). Some clones in this sample may be carry-over from other donors' samples. The CDR3 runs from the conserved cysteine through the conserved F or W. Fields, in order: clone size, D gene, V gene, J gene, CDR3 protein, CDR3 DNA. A D gene is named only where the DNA matches it firmly. The size entry is marked missing in some rows and otherwise reads once, few, many or a size class.

>.|.|TRBV4-3|TRBJ2-4
CASSQVGGVDNIQYF
TGCGCCAGCAGCCAAGTCGGGGGAGTGGATAACATTCAGTACTTC
>.|.|TRBV20-1|TRBJ2-2
CSALQGHGELFF
TGCAGTGCTCTACAGGGACACGGGGAGCTGTTTTTT
>many|.|TRBV4-1|TRBJ2-1
CASSPHRAAPYNEQFF
TGCGCCAGCAGCCCCCATCGGGCGGCCCCCTACAATGAGCAGTTCTTC
>.|.|TRBV7-2|TRBJ1-5
CASSLLANQPQHF
TGTGCCAGCAGCTTATTGGCAAATCAGCCCCAGCATTTT
>.|.|TRBV7-8|TRBJ1-6
CASSLAWGGSNSPLHF
TGTGCCAGCAGCTTAGCCTGGGGGGGTTCTAATTCACCCCTCCACTTT
>few|.|TRBV27|TRBJ1-4
CASSLSPPPTNEKLFF
TGTGCCAGCAGTTTATCTCCTCCTCCAACTAATGAAAAACTGTTTTTT
>.|TRBD1|TRBV20-1|TRBJ2-3
CSAAQGAGTDTQYF
TGCAGTGCTGCGCAGGGGGCGGGCACAGATACGCAGTATTTT
>.|TRBD1|TRBV7-6|TRBJ1-1
CASSLQGARLNTEAFF
TGTGCCAGCAGCTTACAGGGGGCCCGATTGAACACTGAAGCTTTCTTT
>.|TRBD2|TRBV20-1|TRBJ2-3
CSAKAGDSTDTQYF
TGCAGTGCTAAGGCGGGGGATAGCACAGATACGCAGTATTTT
>.|TRBD2|TRBV5-6|TRBJ2-2
CASSLSWRAGADTGELFF
TGTGCCAGCAGCTTGAGTTGGAGGGCGGGAGCGGACACCGGGGAGCTGTTTTTT
>.|.|TRBV19|TRBJ2-1
CATAVRKAEYNEQFF
TGTGCCACCGCAGTACGAAAAGCCGAATACAATGAGCAGTTCTTC
>few|TRBD2|TRBV27|TRBJ2-7
CASSSTSVSYEQYF
TGTGCCAGCAGCTCGACTAGCGTCTCCTACGAGCAGTACTTC
>.|TRBD1|TRBV27|TRBJ2-1
CASSSPGQTYNEQFF
TGTGCCAGCAGCTCTCCGGGACAGACCTACAATGAGCAGTTCTTC
>few|.|TRBV9|TRBJ1-2
CASSSGTPYGYTF
TGTGCCAGCAGCTCAGGGACGCCGTATGGCTACACCTTC
>.|.|TRBV7-8|TRBJ2-1
CASSHSRVYPNNEQFF
TGTGCCAGCAGCCACTCCCGGGTCTATCCCAACAATGAGCAGTTCTTC
>.|.|TRBV19|TRBJ2-7
CASSIANPYEQYF
TGTGCCAGTAGTATAGCGAACCCCTACGAGCAGTACTTC
>.|.|TRBV9|TRBJ1-3
CASSVLPGNTIYF
TGTGCCAGCAGCGTTCTCCCCGGAAACACCATATATTTT
>.|TRBD2|TRBV12-3/TRBV12-4|TRBJ2-5
CASSTLGGVGTQYF
TGTGCCAGCAGTACCCTCGGGGGGGTGGGGACCCAGTACTTC
>.|.|TRBV24-1|TRBJ1-1
CATSDAPLNAGAFF
TGTGCCACCAGTGATGCCCCCCTCAACGCTGGGGCTTTCTTT
>once|.|TRBV14|TRBJ1-1
CASSQNGATEAFF
TGTGCCAGCAGCCAGAATGGGGCCACTGAAGCTTTCTTT
>few|TRBD2|TRBV4-1|TRBJ2-5
CASSQERTWDYSILETQYF
TGCGCCAGCAGCCAAGAAAGGACCTGGGACTATTCGATTCTTGAGACCCAGTACTTC
>few|.|TRBV7-2|TRBJ2-3
CASTRGASDTQYF
TGTGCCAGCACCCGGGGGGCTTCAGATACGCAGTATTTT
>.|.|TRBV27|TRBJ2-7
CASSLYTGYYEQYF
TGTGCCAGCAGTTTATACACAGGGTACTACGAGCAGTACTTC
>few|.|TRBV7-2|TRBJ2-1
CASSLSYEQFF
TGTGCCAGCAGCTTATCTTATGAGCAGTTCTTC
>once|TRBD2|TRBV20-1|TRBJ2-3
CSASSTSASTDTQYF
TGCAGTGCTAGCTCCACTAGCGCTAGCACAGATACGCAGTATTTT
>.|.|TRBV7-2|TRBJ2-2
CASSPSRRANTGELFF
TGTGCCAGCAGCCCCAGCCGTCGGGCGAACACCGGGGAGCTGTTTTTT
>.|.|TRBV11-2|TRBJ1-2
CASSSPRAPYGYTF
TGTGCCAGCAGCTCCCCGAGGGCACCCTATGGCTACACCTTC
>many|.|TRBV7-2|TRBJ1-2
CASSLKGVGHGNYGYTF
TGTGCCAGCAGCTTAAAGGGGGTGGGACACGGGAACTATGGCTACACCTTC
>few|TRBD1|TRBV12-3/TRBV12-4|TRBJ2-7
CASSLKGGYLYEQYF
TGTGCCAGCAGTTTAAAAGGGGGCTACCTCTACGAGCAGTACTTC
>many|.|TRBV20-1|TRBJ1-2
CSAEGRDYGYTF
TGCAGTGCGGAAGGCAGAGACTATGGCTACACCTTC
>.|.|TRBV7-5|TRBJ1-6
CISVPEAYPLGTPNNSPLHF
.
>.|.|TRBV5-4|TRBJ2-3
CASSWDSTDTQYF
TGTGCCAGCAGCTGGGATAGCACAGATACGCAGTATTTT
>once|.|TRBV7-2|TRBJ1-3
CASRADPGLAGNTIYF
TGTGCCAGCAGGGCAGATCCGGGGTTAGCTGGAAACACCATATATTTT
>.|TRBD2|TRBV7-8|TRBJ2-7
CASSPSGASGVDEQYF
TGTGCCAGCAGCCCTAGTGGGGCTAGCGGGGTCGACGAGCAGTACTTC
>few|TRBD2|TRBV7-2|TRBJ2-3
CASSPSPLAGAGTQYF
TGTGCCAGCAGCCCTAGCCCGCTAGCGGGAGCTGGTACGCAGTATTTT
>many|.|TRBV7-2|TRBJ2-1
CASSLSDYNEQFF
TGTGCCAGCAGCTTATCGGACTACAATGAGCAGTTCTTC
>.|TRBD2|TRBV28|TRBJ2-1
CASRGAGDNEQFF
TGTGCCAGCAGAGGCGCGGGGGACAATGAGCAGTTCTTC
>.|.|TRBV20-1|TRBJ1-1
CSAIVDTEAFF
TGCAGTGCTATTGTGGACACTGAAGCTTTCTTT
>few|.|TRBV20-1|TRBJ1-2
CSARGLGFRSSGGYTF
TGCAGTGCTAGAGGCTTAGGGTTCAGGTCTTCCGGCGGCTACACCTTC
>few|.|TRBV7-8|TRBJ2-1
CASSSPGRGYF
TGTGCCAGCAGCTCCCCTGGCCGGGGGTACTTC
>few|.|TRBV7-2|TRBJ1-1
CASSLGGAHTEAFF
TGTGCCAGCAGCTTAGGGGGGGCGCACACTGAAGCTTTCTTT
>few|.|TRBV14|TRBJ1-2
CASSQDGSRYGYTF
TGTGCCAGCAGCCAAGATGGGTCTCGTTATGGCTACACCTTC
>.|.|TRBV4-1|TRBJ2-3
CASSPSFIETTQYF
TGCGCCAGCAGCCCCTCATTTATAGAAACTACGCAGTATTTT
>few|.|TRBV19|TRBJ1-2
CASTFGTLSNYGYTF
TGTGCCAGTACCTTTGGGACGCTAAGTAACTATGGCTACACCTTC
>once|.|TRBV6-2/TRBV6-3|TRBJ1-6
CASSRRFSPLHF
TGTGCCAGCAGCAGACGTTTCTCACCCCTCCACTTT
>few|.|TRBV2|TRBJ1-4
CASSWIGVVANEKLFF
TGTGCCAGCAGTTGGATCGGGGTAGTAGCTAATGAAAAACTGTTTTTT
>.|TRBD2|TRBV28|TRBJ2-5
CASSPRLAAQETQYF
TGTGCCAGCAGTCCCCGACTAGCGGCCCAAGAGACCCAGTACTTC
>many|.|TRBV7-2|TRBJ1-1
CASSPDAMNTEAFF
TGTGCCAGCAGCCCCGACGCCATGAACACTGAAGCTTTCTTT
>.|.|TRBV6-1|TRBJ1-5
CASSEGGGRRNNQPQHF
TGTGCCAGCAGTGAAGGGGGGGGGCGACGGAACAATCAGCCCCAGCATTTT
>few|.|TRBV10-3|TRBJ2-3
CAIRNEDTQYF
TGTGCCATCCGGAACGAGGATACGCAGTATTTT
>.|.|TRBV14|TRBJ2-2
CASSQLGLGELFF
TGTGCCAGCAGCCAACTAGGTCTCGGGGAGCTGTTTTTT
>.|TRBD2|TRBV6-1|TRBJ2-2
CASSTRTSGELFF
TGTGCCAGCAGTACCCGGACTAGCGGGGAGCTGTTTTTT
>few|.|TRBV7-2|TRBJ2-1
CASSSLGAPEFF
TGTGCCAGCAGCTCCCTTGGGGCTCCCGAGTTCTTC
>.|TRBD2|TRBV7-2|TRBJ2-1
CASSSGTSGGALQFF
TGTGCCAGCAGCTCCGGGACTAGCGGGGGGGCCCTGCAGTTCTTC
>.|.|TRBV7-2|TRBJ1-1
CASSPYDQPGAAFF
TGTGCCAGCAGCCCCTATGACCAGCCGGGTGCGGCTTTCTTT
>few|.|TRBV7-2|TRBJ2-7
CASQTASRYEQYF
TGTGCCAGCCAGACCGCGTCCCGCTACGAGCAGTACTTC